The rows below give T cell receptor beta chains drawn from one sample of a study of blood T cell repertoires in COVID-19. Produced via immunoSEQ multiplex PCR; TCRdb's table is partial and in-frame only. The repertoire holds 210,000 or so clones, less than 90% seen once, with about 20% in the top ten. Sequences were obtained from peripheral blood. Receptors were obtained from a human donor in a cohort sampled during active COVID-19. Each CDR3 is given with its conserved first and last residue. Fields, in order: CDR3 protein, CDR3 DNA, J gene, clone size, V gene, D gene. A D gene is named only where the DNA matches it firmly. The size entry is marked missing in some rows and otherwise reads once, few, many or a size class.

CASSSGGAPTYEQYF	TGTGCCAGCAGCTCCGGCGGGGCCCCTACCTACGAGCAGTACTTC	TRBJ2-7	once	TRBV11-2	NA
CASSDSGTYNEQFF	TGTGCCAGCAGTGATTCGGGGACATACAATGAGCAGTTCTTC	TRBJ2-1	NA	TRBV6-1	NA
CASSTQRLAGGGEQFF	TGTGCCAGTAGTACTCAGAGACTAGCGGGAGGGGGTGAGCAGTTCTTC	TRBJ2-1	NA	TRBV19	TRBD2
CASSGDSNQPQHF	TGTGCCTCCTCGGGTGATAGCAATCAGCCCCAGCATTTT	TRBJ1-5	NA	TRBV19	NA
CASSPGGGRPYEQYF	TGTGCCAGCTCACCAGGGGGAGGCAGGCCCTACGAGCAGTACTTC	TRBJ2-7	NA	TRBV18	NA
CASSLNGGYTF	TGCGCCAGCAGCTTGAACGGTGGCTACACCTTC	TRBJ1-2	few	TRBV5-1	NA
CASSLEGELTEAFF	TGCGCCAGCAGCTTGGAGGGAGAACTCACTGAAGCTTTCTTT	TRBJ1-1	NA	TRBV5-1	NA
CSVGLAGGNQPQHF	TGCAGCGTTGGTTTGGCGGGCGGCAATCAGCCCCAGCATTTT	TRBJ1-5	NA	TRBV29-1	NA
CASSEQRGAPDTQYF	TGTGCCAGCAGTGAACAGCGGGGAGCGCCAGATACGCAGTATTTT	TRBJ2-3	NA	TRBV6-1	TRBD2
CAFAAVTYEQYF	TGTGCCTTCGCTGCGGTAACCTACGAGCAGTACTTC	TRBJ2-7	NA	TRBV2	NA
CASSQKTPGLFATNEKLFF	TGTGCCAGCAGTCAGAAAACCCCGGGACTGTTTGCAACTAATGAAAAACTGTTTTTT	TRBJ1-4	NA	TRBV6-4	NA
CASSLQGAFGNTIYF	TGTGCCAGCAGCTTACAGGGGGCCTTCGGAAACACCATATATTTT	TRBJ1-3	NA	TRBV11-2	TRBD1
CASSLYPGAYEQYF	TGTGCCAGCAGTTTATATCCAGGGGCCTACGAGCAGTACTTC	TRBJ2-7	NA	TRBV27	NA
CASSLRLAGVEEQFF	TGTGCCAGCAGCTTGAGACTAGCGGGGGTGGAGGAGCAGTTCTTC	TRBJ2-1	NA	TRBV11-2	TRBD2
CASSQEGRGRRDTQYF	TGTGCCAGCAGCCAAGAAGGGCGGGGGAGGAGAGATACGCAGTATTTT	TRBJ2-3	NA	TRBV4-2	TRBD2
CASSRGDRALLSQPQHF	TGTGCCAGCAGCAGGGGGGACAGGGCGTTGCTTAGTCAGCCCCAGCATTTT	TRBJ1-5	few	TRBV21-1	NA
CASTRTDNTEAFF	TGTGCCAGTACCCGGACAGATAACACTGAAGCTTTCTTT	TRBJ1-1	NA	TRBV19	NA
CSVEETGVRNEQYF	TGCAGCGTTGAAGAGACAGGGGTCAGGAACGAGCAGTACTTC	TRBJ2-7	NA	TRBV29-1	TRBD1
CASSSAGGAYTQYF	TGCGCCAGCAGCTCCGCCGGGGGGGCGTATACGCAGTATTTT	TRBJ2-3	NA	TRBV5-1	TRBD2
CASSLGDRTRAGYTF	TGCGCCAGCAGCTTGGGGGACAGGACGAGGGCTGGCTACACCTTC	TRBJ1-2	NA	TRBV5-1	TRBD1
CASSQRASGSTDTQYF	TGTGCCAGCAGCCAACGGGCTAGCGGAAGCACAGATACGCAGTATTTT	TRBJ2-3	NA	TRBV3-1/TRBV3-2	TRBD2
CANSGTGYDGYTF	TGTGCCAACTCCGGGACAGGGTATGATGGCTACACCTTC	TRBJ1-2	medium-sized	TRBV10-3	TRBD1
CASSVGREGLTQYF	TGTGCCAGCAGCGTAGGTCGGGAGGGCCTTACGCAGTATTTT	TRBJ2-3	NA	TRBV9	TRBD2
CASSLAPGVPPLHF	TGTGCCAGCAGCTTAGCCCCAGGGGTTCCACCCCTCCACTTT	TRBJ1-6	NA	TRBV11-2	NA
CASSQDAGTVNSPLHF	TGCGCCAGCAGCCAAGACGCTGGGACAGTAAACTCACCCCTCCACTTT	TRBJ1-6	NA	TRBV4-1	TRBD1
CASSSTGHTEAFF	TGTGCCAGCAGCTCGACAGGGCATACTGAAGCTTTCTTT	TRBJ1-1	NA	TRBV7-8	TRBD1